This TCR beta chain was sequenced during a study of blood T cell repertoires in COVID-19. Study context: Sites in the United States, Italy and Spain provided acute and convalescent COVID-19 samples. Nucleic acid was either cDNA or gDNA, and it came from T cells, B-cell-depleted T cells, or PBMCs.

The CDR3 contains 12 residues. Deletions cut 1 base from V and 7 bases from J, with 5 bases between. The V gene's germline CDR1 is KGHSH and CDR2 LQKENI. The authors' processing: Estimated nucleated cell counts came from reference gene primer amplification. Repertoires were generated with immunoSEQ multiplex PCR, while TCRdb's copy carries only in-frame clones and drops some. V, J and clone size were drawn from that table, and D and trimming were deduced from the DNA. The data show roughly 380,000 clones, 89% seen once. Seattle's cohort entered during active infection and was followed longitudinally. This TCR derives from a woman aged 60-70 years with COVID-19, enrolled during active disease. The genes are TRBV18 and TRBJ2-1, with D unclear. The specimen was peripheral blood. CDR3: CASSPLRNEQFF. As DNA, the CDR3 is TGTGCCAGCTCACCACTGAGGAATGAGCAGTTCTTC. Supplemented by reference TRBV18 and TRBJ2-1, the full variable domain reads NAGVMQNPRHLVRRRGQEARLRCSPMKGHSHVYWYRQLPEEGLKFMVYLQKENIIDESGMPKERFSAEFPKEGPSILRIQQVVRGDSAAYFCASSPLRNEQFFGPGTRLTVL.